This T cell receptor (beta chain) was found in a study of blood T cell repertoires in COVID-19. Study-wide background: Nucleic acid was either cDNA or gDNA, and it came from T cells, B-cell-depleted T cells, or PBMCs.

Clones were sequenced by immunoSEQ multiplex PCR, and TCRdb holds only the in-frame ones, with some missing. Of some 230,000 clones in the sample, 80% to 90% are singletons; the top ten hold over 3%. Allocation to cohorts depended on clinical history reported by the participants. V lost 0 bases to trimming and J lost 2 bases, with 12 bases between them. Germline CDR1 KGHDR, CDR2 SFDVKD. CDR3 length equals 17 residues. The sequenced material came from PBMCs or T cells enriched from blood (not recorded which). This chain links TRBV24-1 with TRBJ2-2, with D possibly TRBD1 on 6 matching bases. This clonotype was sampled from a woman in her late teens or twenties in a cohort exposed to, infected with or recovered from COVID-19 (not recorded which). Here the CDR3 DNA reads TGTGCCACCAGTGATTTGTACGGGACACTAAACACCGGGGAGCTGTTTTTT. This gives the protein CATSDLYGTLNTGELFF.